The 26 T cell receptor beta chains below were found in one sample sequenced in a study of OX40 agonist ivuxolimab in advanced cancers. Data came from immunoSEQ multiplex PCR; TCRdb stores just in-frame clones and leaves some out. The data hold roughly 83,000 clones, with roughly 80% observed a single time. The sequencing here drew on CD4+ or CD8+ T cells sorted from blood, taken in a trial of the OX40 agonist ivuxolimab. Every receptor here comes from an adult with an advanced solid tumor such as melanoma, head and neck, liver or kidney cancer.

This clone occurred once. V usage is TRBV30 and J usage is TRBJ2-3, with D perhaps matching TRBD1 (6 bases). V shed 2 bases and J shed 6 bases, with 18 bases lying between them. CDR3 length: 15 amino acids. In germline, CDR1 is GTSNPN, CDR2 SVGIG (reference sequence). CDR3 nucleotide sequence: TGTGCCTGGAGTATAACAGGGTCCTCTTCTGATACGCAGTATTTT. It yields the protein CAWSITGSSSDTQYF.

This clone was observed a handful of times. Here the CDR3 reads CASSESIGASTDTQYF. For the CDR3, the DNA is TGCGCCAGCAGCGAATCTATAGGAGCTAGCACAGATACGCAGTATTTT. The chain recombines TRBV5-1 with TRBJ2-3; D gene unclear. Germline V lookup: CDR1 SGHRS, CDR2 YFSETQ. V was trimmed by 4 bases and J by 0 bases, leaving 15 bases between them. The CDR3 spans 16 residues.

The CDR3 protein is CASTKRSSTNNEQFF. In DNA, the CDR3 is TGTGCCAGCACCAAGAGGAGTAGCACTAACAATGAGCAGTTCTTC. The chain employs TRBV9 and TRBJ2-1; D not certain. CDR1 and CDR2 from the germline V gene are SGDLS and YYNGEE. The CDR3 has 15 amino acids. Trimming shortened V by 6 bases and J by 5 bases, and 18 bases separated the two germline ends.

V gene TRBV6-1 combines with J gene TRBJ1-2; D remains unclear. This CDR3 spans 15 amino acids. Germline V gene lookup returns CDR1 MNHNS and CDR2 SASEGT. The germline V and J ends were trimmed by 8 bases and 2 bases, with 18 bases remaining between them. CDR3 nucleotides: TGTGCCAGCTGGTCTCATAGGGAAACAAACTATGGCTACACCTTC. Protein product: CASWSHRETNYGYTF.

The chain carries TRBV7-3 and TRBJ2-2, with D possibly being TRBD2 (6 bases). V dropped 5 bases and J dropped 4 bases, with 17 bases sitting between them. This CDR3 comprises 16 residues. Germline assignment: CDR1 SGHTA and CDR2 FQGTGA. In DNA, the CDR3 is TGTGCCAGCAGCCCCCCCGGAGGAGGGGTCACCGGGGAGCTGTTTTTT. Protein sequence: CASSPPGGGVTGELFF. Drawing the rest from reference TRBV7-3 and TRBJ2-2, the complete variable domain is GAGVSQTPSNKVTEKGKYVELRCDPISGHTALYWYRQSLGQGPEFLIYFQGTGAADDSGLPNDRFFAVRPEGSVSTLKIQRTERGDSAVYLCASSPPGGGVTGELFFGEGSRLTVL.

V gene TRBV7-8 combines with J gene TRBJ2-7, with 10 bases identical to TRBD1. Germline trimming cut 6 bases from V and 4 bases from J; bases unmatched to any gene: 15. The CDR3 totals 17 residues. Germline V CDR1 and CDR2: SGHVS, FQNEAQ. The CDR3 DNA reads as TGTGCCAGCAGGCCAATTCCCTCCGGGACAGGGGTTTACGAGCAGTACTTC. Translation: CASRPIPSGTGVYEQYF. The variable domain in full, completed from reference TRBV7-8 and TRBJ2-7, reads GAGVSQSPRYKVAKRGQDVALRCDPISGHVSLFWYQQALGQGPEFLTYFQNEAQLDKSGLPSDRFFAERPEGSVSTLKIQRTQQEDSAVYLCASRPIPSGTGVYEQYFGPGTRLTVT.

This chain uses TRBV11-2 with TRBJ2-2; D uncertain. This CDR3 has 13 amino acids. The germline V gene encodes CDR1 SGHAT and CDR2 FQNNGV. The V and J ends lost 3 bases and 4 bases respectively, with 6 bases between them. CDR3 sequence reads: CASSLGFTGELFF. The CDR3 coding sequence is TGTGCCAGCAGCTTGGGGTTCACCGGGGAGCTGTTTTTT.

The chain carries TRBV5-1 and TRBJ1-2; 7 positions agree with TRBD1. The junction had 5 bases not matched to a gene; V was cut back by 2 bases and J by 7 bases. This CDR3 contains 13 residues. Germline CDR1 SGHRS, CDR2 YFSETQ. CDR3 sequence reads: CASSLGTDPGYTF. The CDR3 DNA follows: TGCGCCAGCAGCTTAGGGACAGATCCTGGCTACACCTTC.

This clone is a singleton in its sample. The V and J genes are TRBV6-6 and TRBJ2-1; no reliable D call. The V gene's germline CDR1 is MNHNY and CDR2 SVGAGI (reference sequence). Trimming removed 3 bases from V and 3 bases from J, with 6 bases in between. This CDR3 has 13 amino acids. CDR3 amino acids: CASSYGRYNEQFF. DNA for the CDR3: TGTGCCAGCAGTTATGGACGCTACAATGAGCAGTTCTTC.

The chain uses TRBV7-2 and TRBJ1-2, with no clear D. CDR1 is SGHTA and CDR2 is FQGNSA in the germline V gene. V dropped 5 bases and J dropped 2 bases, with 6 bases sitting between them. The CDR3 consists of 12 residues. Written as DNA, the CDR3 is TGTGCCAGCAGCCCCGGCAACTATGGCTACACCTTC. This encodes CASSPGNYGYTF.

The chain combines TRBV6-5 with TRBJ1-2, with TRBD1 identical over 7 bases. V shed 6 bases and J 8 bases; nucleotides not matched to a gene: 15. The CDR3 is 15 amino acids. Germline V CDR1 and CDR2: MNHEY, SVGAGI. The CDR3 loop reads CASRTTGERGRGYTF. In DNA, the CDR3 is TGTGCCAGCAGAACTACAGGGGAGAGAGGGAGAGGCTACACCTTC.

The gene calls are TRBV19 and TRBJ2-5, with D tentatively TRBD2 (6 bases). CDR3 size: 14 residues. Trimming stripped 5 bases from V and 7 bases from J, with 17 bases between. In germline, CDR1 is LNHDA, CDR2 SQIVND (reference sequence). The CDR3 is CASSLGTPQATQYF. Here the CDR3 DNA reads TGTGCCAGTAGTCTCGGGACTCCCCAGGCGACCCAGTACTTC.

The V gene is TRBV5-4, the J gene TRBJ2-7; perhaps TRBD2 as D (6 bases). V was shortened by 4 bases and J by 9 bases, with 26 bases between the two germline ends. The CDR3 spans 16 residues. The germline V gene encodes CDR1 SGHNT and CDR2 YYREEE (reference sequence). CDR3 sequence reads: CASSLDLGEARIGQYF. The CDR3 DNA reads as TGTGCCAGCAGCCTGGACCTAGGGGAGGCCCGAATTGGGCAGTACTTC. Full variable domain (outside the CDR3, taken from reference TRBV5-4 and TRBJ2-7): ETGVTQSPTHLIKTRGQQVTLRCSSQSGHNTVSWYQQALGQGPQFIFQYYREEENGRGNFPPRFSGLQFPNYSSELNVNALELDDSALYLCASSLDLGEARIGQYFGPGTRLTVT.

The genes are TRBV7-2 and TRBJ2-1, with 8 nucleotides matching TRBD2. V was clipped by 5 bases and J by 6 bases; unmatched bases: 18. The germline V gene encodes CDR1 SGHTA and CDR2 FQGNSA. CDR3 length: 18 amino acids. CDR3 loop: CASSHYISGMEGGNEQFF. CDR3 nucleotide sequence: TGTGCCAGCAGCCACTACATTAGCGGGATGGAGGGAGGCAATGAGCAGTTCTTC.

The rearrangement uses TRBV9 and TRBJ2-6; 12 bases are a match to TRBD1. The CDR3 is 23 amino acids. V dropped 0 bases and J dropped 0; count of bases not matched to a gene: 16. Germline V gene lookup returns CDR1 SGDLS and CDR2 YYNGEE. The CDR3 sequence is CASSVASGDRGRALHSGANVLTF. CDR3 DNA: TGTGCCAGCAGCGTAGCCTCAGGGGACAGGGGGCGGGCCCTGCACTCTGGGGCCAACGTCCTGACTTTC.

The chain joins TRBV19 to TRBJ1-5, with TRBD1 as a possible D gene (6 bases). CDR3 size: 15 residues. Germline V lookup: CDR1 LNHDA, CDR2 SQIVND (reference sequence). V dropped 2 bases and J dropped 2 bases, with 10 bases sitting between them. CDR3 DNA: TGTGCCAGTAGTATAAGGGGGAGGGGCAATCAGCCCCAGCATTTT. Translating it yields CASSIRGRGNQPQHF.

The chain links TRBV4-1 to TRBJ2-1; 7 bases are shared with TRBD2. CDR1 MGHRA and CDR2 YSYEKL come from the germline V gene. V lost 5 bases and J lost 9; bases outside the gene matches: 10. The CDR3 extends over 14 amino acids. The DNA for the CDR3 is TGCGCCAGCAGCAACCCATTGACTAGCAGTGAGCAGTTCTTC. It codes for CASSNPLTSSEQFF.

This clone was seen once. The chain uses TRBV7-3 and TRBJ2-7, with D perhaps being TRBD1 or TRBD2 (5 bases each). The V and J ends lost 2 bases and 1 base respectively, with 12 bases between them. The germline V gene has CDR1 SGHTA and CDR2 FQGTGA. This CDR3 has 15 residues. CDR3 region: CASSLRGGHSYEQYF. DNA for the CDR3: TGTGCCAGCAGCTTACGGGGCGGACATTCCTACGAGCAGTACTTC.

The chain links TRBV6-5 to TRBJ2-3; the D is unclear. Germline V CDR1 and CDR2: MNHEY, SVGAGI. V shed 2 bases and J shed 1 base, with 4 bases lying between them. The CDR3 consists of 13 residues. CDR3 sequence (DNA): TGTGCCAGCAGTTACGGAGGCACAGATACGCAGTATTTT. Its translation: CASSYGGTDTQYF.

This chain links TRBV5-1 with TRBJ1-2; TRBD1 might be the D (5 bases). Between the trimmed V and J ends, which lost 0 bases and 3 bases, there was a span of 15 bases. The CDR3 spans 16 residues. CDR1 is SGHRS, CDR2 YFSETQ, per germline. The CDR3 DNA reads as TGCGCCAGCAGCTTGGGGAGTGGCGGGGGATACTATGGCTACACCTTC. It is translated as CASSLGSGGGYYGYTF.

The chain combines TRBV11-3 with TRBJ2-7, with a tentative D call TRBD2 (5 bases). The germline V gene encodes CDR1 SGHNT and CDR2 YENEEA. The CDR3 spans 14 residues. V dropped 4 bases and J dropped 2 bases, with 12 bases sitting between them. The CDR3, as DNA: TGTGCCAGCAGCTCGGGATCCTATGCCTACGAGCAGTACTTC. Amino acid sequence: CASSSGSYAYEQYF.

The J gene is TRBJ2-1, the V gene TRBV7-3, with D unclear. V was shortened by 4 bases and J by 3 bases, with 13 bases between the two germline ends. CDR1 is SGHTA and CDR2 is FQGTGA in the germline V gene. There are 15 residues in the CDR3. The CDR3 DNA follows: TGTGCCAGCAGCTCTGGTTCTGGCCTCTACAATGAGCAGTTCTTC. Protein: CASSSGSGLYNEQFF.

The V gene is TRBV30, the J gene TRBJ2-7; 8 positions match TRBD2. Per germline, CDR1 GTSNPN and CDR2 SVGIG (reference sequence). The CDR3 sequence is 11 residues long. Trimming at V came to 4 bases and at J to 4 bases, leaving 0 bases not matched to a gene. CDR3 in amino acids: CAWTSGYEQYF. The CDR3 DNA reads TGTGCCTGGACTAGCGGGTACGAGCAGTACTTC. Based on the CDR3 plus reference TRBV30 and TRBJ2-7, the full variable domain is SQTIHQWPATLVQPVGSPLSLECTVEGTSNPNLYWYRQAAGRGLQLLFYSVGIGQISSEVPQNLSASRPQDRQFILSSKKLLLSDSGFYLCAWTSGYEQYFGPGTRLTVT.

The chain uses TRBV19 and TRBJ1-1; D might be TRBD1 (6 bases). Trimming left V 3 bases short and J 7 bases short, with 21 bases between. The CDR3 totals 16 residues. Germline V gene lookup returns CDR1 LNHDA and CDR2 SQIVND (reference sequence). The CDR3 sequence: CASSMEWGQVAGEAFF. DNA of the CDR3: TGTGCCAGTAGTATGGAGTGGGGACAAGTTGCCGGTGAAGCTTTCTTT.

The chain combines TRBV5-6 with TRBJ2-1; TRBD1 aligns across 8 bases. In germline, CDR1 is SGHDT, CDR2 YYEEEE. This CDR3 is built from 17 residues. V trimming: 1 base; J trimming: 10 bases; junction bases outside the gene matches: 16. CDR3 sequence reads: CASSLPRGDRFLGEQFF. For the CDR3, the DNA is TGTGCCAGCAGCTTGCCCCGCGGGGACAGGTTTTTGGGGGAGCAGTTCTTC.

This clone was recorded only once. V is TRBV28 and J is TRBJ1-6; D gene ambiguous. CDR3 length equals 14 residues. The V gene lost 2 bases and the J gene lost 8 bases, with 10 bases spanning the gap. Germline V gives CDR1 MDHEN, CDR2 SYDVKM. CDR3 DNA: TGTGCCAGCAGTTTAACCGGGCTTTATTCACCCCTCCACTTT. This codes for CASSLTGLYSPLHF.